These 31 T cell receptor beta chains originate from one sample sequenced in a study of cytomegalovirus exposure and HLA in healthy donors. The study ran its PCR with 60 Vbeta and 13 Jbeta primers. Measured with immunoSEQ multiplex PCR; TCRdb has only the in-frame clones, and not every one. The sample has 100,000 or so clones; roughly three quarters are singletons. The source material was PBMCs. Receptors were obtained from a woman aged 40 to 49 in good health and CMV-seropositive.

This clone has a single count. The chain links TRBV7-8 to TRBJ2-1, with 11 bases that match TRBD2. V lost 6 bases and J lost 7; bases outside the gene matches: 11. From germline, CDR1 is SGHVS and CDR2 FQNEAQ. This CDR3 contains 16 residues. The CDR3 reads CASRASLAGEGNEQFF. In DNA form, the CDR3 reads TGTGCCAGCAGAGCCTCACTAGCGGGGGAAGGGAATGAGCAGTTCTTC. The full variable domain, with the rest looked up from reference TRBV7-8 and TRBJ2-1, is GAGVSQSPRYKVAKRGQDVALRCDPISGHVSLFWYQQALGQGPEFLTYFQNEAQLDKSGLPSDRFFAERPEGSVSTLKIQRTQQEDSAVYLCASRASLAGEGNEQFFGPGTRLTVL.

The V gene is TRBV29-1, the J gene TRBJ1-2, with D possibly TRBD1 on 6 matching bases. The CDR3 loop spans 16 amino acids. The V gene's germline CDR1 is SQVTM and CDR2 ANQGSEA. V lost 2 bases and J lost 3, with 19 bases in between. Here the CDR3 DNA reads TGCAGCGTTGAAAAGCATCGTGGACAGAGGGACTATGGCTACACCTTC. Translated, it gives CSVEKHRGQRDYGYTF.

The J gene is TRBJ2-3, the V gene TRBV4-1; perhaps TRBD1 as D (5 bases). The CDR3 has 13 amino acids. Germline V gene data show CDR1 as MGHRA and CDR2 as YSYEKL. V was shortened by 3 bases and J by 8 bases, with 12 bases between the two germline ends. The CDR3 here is CASSHLGPPTQYF. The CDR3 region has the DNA TGCGCCAGCAGCCACCTGGGGCCACCTACGCAGTATTTT.

CDR3 amino acids: CASSSGVNYEQYF. For the CDR3, the DNA is TGTGCCAGCAGCTCCGGGGTAAACTACGAGCAGTACTTC. The gene calls are TRBV5-6 and TRBJ2-7, with D possibly being TRBD2 (5 bases). Germline CDR1 SGHDT, CDR2 YYEEEE. V lost 3 bases, J lost 3 bases, and 10 bases lay in between. There are 13 residues in the CDR3.

Here the CDR3 DNA reads TGTGCCTGGAGTGTACTTGGCGAGCAGTACTTC. As protein: CAWSVLGEQYF. This chain links TRBV30 with TRBJ2-7, with unresolved D. V lost 0 bases and J lost 6, with 6 bases in between. CDR1 and CDR2 (germline): GTSNPN, SVGIG (reference sequence). This CDR3 comprises 11 residues. Drawing the rest from reference TRBV30 and TRBJ2-7, the complete variable domain is SQTIHQWPATLVQPVGSPLSLECTVEGTSNPNLYWYRQAAGRGLQLLFYSVGIGQISSEVPQNLSASRPQDRQFILSSKKLLLSDSGFYLCAWSVLGEQYFGPGTRLTVT.

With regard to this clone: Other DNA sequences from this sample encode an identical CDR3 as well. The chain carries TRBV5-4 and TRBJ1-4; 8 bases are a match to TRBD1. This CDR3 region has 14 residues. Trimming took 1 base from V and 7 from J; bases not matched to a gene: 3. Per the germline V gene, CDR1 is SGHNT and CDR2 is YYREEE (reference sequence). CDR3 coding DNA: TGTGCCAGCAGCTTGCAGGGGGCAAGTGAAAAACTGTTTTTT. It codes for CASSLQGASEKLFF.

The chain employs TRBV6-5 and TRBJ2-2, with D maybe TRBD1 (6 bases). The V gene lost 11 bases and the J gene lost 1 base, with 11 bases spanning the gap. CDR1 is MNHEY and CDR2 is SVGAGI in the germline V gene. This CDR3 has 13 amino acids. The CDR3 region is CAGGQLNTGELFF. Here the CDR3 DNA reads TGTGCCGGCGGACAGTTGAACACCGGGGAGCTGTTTTTT.

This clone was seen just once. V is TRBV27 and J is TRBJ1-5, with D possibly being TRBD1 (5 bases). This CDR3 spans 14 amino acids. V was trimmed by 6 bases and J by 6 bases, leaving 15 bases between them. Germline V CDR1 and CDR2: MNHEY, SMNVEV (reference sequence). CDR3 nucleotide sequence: TGTGCCAGCAGCGCCGGGGGAGTGGGTCAGCCCCAGCATTTT. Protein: CASSAGGVGQPQHF.

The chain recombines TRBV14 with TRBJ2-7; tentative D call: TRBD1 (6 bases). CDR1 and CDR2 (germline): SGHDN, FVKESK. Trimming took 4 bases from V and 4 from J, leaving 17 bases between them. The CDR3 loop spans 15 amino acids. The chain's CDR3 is CASSLQGPSGYEQYF. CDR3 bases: TGTGCCAGCAGCCTACAGGGACCCTCTGGGTACGAGCAGTACTTC.

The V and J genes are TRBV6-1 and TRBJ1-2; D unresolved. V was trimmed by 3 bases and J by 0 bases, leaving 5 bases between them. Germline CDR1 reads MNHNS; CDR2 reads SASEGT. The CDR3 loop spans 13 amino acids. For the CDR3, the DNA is TGTGCCAGCAGTGAGCAGGCTAACTATGGCTACACCTTC. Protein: CASSEQANYGYTF.

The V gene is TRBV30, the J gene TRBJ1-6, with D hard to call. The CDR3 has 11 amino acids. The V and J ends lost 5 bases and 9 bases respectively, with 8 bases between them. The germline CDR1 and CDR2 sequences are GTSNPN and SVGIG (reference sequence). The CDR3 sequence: CAWAVVSPLHF. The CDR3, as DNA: TGTGCCTGGGCAGTGGTTTCACCCCTCCACTTT.

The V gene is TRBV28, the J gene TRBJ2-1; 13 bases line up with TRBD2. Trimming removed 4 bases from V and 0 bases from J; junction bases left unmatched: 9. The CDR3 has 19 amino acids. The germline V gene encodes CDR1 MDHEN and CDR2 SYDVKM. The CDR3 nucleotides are TGTGCCAGCAGTTATACCGGGACTAGCGGGGCCCGCTCCTACAATGAGCAGTTCTTC. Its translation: CASSYTGTSGARSYNEQFF.

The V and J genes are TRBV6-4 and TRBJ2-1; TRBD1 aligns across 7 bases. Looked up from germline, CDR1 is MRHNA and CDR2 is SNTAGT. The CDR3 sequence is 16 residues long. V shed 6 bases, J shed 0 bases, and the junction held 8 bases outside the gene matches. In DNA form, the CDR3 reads TGTGCCAGCAGGCCCCCTGCAGGGGGCTCCTACAATGAGCAGTTCTTC. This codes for CASRPPAGGSYNEQFF.

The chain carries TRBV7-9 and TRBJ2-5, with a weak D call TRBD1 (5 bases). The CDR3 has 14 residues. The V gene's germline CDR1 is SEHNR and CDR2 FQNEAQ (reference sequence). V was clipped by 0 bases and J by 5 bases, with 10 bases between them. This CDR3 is CASSLASGRETQYF. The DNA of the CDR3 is TGTGCCAGCAGCTTAGCATCAGGGCGGGAGACCCAGTACTTC.

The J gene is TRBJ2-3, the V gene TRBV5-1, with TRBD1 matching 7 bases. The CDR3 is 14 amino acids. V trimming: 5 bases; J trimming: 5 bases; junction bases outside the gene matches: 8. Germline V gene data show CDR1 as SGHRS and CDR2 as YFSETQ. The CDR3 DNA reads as TGCGCCAGCAGTCGAGGGCCAGGGGGAGATACGCAGTATTTT. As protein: CASSRGPGGDTQYF.

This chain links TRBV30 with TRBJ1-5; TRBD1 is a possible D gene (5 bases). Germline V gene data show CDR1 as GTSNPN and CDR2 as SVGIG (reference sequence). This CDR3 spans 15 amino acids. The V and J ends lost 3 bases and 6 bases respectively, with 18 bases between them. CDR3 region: CAWSHGAAGGQPQHF. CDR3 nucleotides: TGTGCCTGGAGCCATGGGGCAGCCGGGGGTCAGCCCCAGCATTTT.

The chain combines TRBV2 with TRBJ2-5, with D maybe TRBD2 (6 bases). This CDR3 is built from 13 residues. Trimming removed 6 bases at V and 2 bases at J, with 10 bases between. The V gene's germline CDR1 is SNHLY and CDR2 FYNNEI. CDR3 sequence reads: CASSLDYQETQYF. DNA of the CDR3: TGTGCCAGCAGCTTGGACTATCAAGAGACCCAGTACTTC.

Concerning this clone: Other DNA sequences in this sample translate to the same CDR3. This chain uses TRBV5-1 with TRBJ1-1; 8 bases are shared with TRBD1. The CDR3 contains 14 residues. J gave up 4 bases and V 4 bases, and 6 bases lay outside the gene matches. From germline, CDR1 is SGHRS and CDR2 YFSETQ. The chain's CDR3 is CASSLGTGGTEAFF. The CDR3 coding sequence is TGCGCCAGCAGCCTGGGAACAGGGGGCACTGAAGCTTTCTTT.

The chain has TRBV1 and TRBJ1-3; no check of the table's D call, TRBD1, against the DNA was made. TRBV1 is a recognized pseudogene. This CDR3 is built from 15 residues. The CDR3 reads CTSSQAKGVGNTIYF. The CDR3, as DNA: TGCACCAGCAGCCAAGCTAAGGGGGTTGGAAACACCATATATTTT.

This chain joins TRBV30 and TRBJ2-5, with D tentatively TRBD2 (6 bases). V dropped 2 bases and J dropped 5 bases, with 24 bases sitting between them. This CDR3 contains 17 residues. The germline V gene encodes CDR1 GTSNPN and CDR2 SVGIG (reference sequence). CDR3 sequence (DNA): TGTGCCTGGAGTTTGGGACTTAGGCCCAGGAGGATGGAGACCCAGTACTTC. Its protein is CAWSLGLRPRRMETQYF.

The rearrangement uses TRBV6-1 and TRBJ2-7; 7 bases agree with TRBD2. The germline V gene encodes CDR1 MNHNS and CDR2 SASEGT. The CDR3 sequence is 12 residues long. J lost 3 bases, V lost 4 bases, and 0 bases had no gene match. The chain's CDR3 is CASSGDYYEQYF. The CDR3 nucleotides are TGTGCCAGCAGTGGGGACTACTACGAGCAGTACTTC.

The CDR3 DNA follows: TGCGCCAGCAGCCTTGGACTCACTACACGCCGGGTTAGTGGGGCCAACGTCCTGACTTTC. This gives the protein CASSLGLTTRRVSGANVLTF. The chain joins TRBV4-1 to TRBJ2-6; weak D call: TRBD2 (5 bases). Trimming took 4 bases from V and 3 from J, leaving 25 bases between them. Germline V gene data show CDR1 as MGHRA and CDR2 as YSYEKL. This CDR3 is 20 amino acids long.

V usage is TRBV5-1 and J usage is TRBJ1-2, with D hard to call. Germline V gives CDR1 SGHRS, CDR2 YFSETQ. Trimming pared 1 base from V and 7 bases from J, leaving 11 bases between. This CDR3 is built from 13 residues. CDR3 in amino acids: CASSLLGVSGYTF. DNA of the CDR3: TGCGCCAGCAGCTTGCTCGGTGTCTCTGGCTACACCTTC. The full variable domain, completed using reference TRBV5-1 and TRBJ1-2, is KAGVTQTPRYLIKTRGQQVTLSCSPISGHRSVSWYQQTPGQGLQFLFEYFSETQRNKGNFPGRFSGRQFSNSRSEMNVSTLELGDSALYLCASSLLGVSGYTFGSGTRLTVV.

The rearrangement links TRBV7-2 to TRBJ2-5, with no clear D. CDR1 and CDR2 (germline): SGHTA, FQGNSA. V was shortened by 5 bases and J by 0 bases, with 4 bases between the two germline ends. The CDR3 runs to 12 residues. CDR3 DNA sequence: TGTGCCAGCAGCCCAAACCAAGAGACCCAGTACTTC. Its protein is CASSPNQETQYF.

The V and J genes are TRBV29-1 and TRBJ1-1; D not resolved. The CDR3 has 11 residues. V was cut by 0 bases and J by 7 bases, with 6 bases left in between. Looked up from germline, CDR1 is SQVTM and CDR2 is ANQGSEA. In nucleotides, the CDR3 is TGCAGCGTTGAAGAGGCGGGTGAAGCTTTCTTT. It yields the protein CSVEEAGEAFF.

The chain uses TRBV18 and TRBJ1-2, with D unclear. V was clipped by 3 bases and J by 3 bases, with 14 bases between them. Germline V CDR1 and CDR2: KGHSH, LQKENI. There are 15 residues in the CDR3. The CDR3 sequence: CASSPAPTSDYGYTF. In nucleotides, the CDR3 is TGTGCCAGCTCACCGGCCCCAACCTCCGACTATGGCTACACCTTC. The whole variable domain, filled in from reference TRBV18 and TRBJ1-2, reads NAGVMQNPRHLVRRRGQEARLRCSPMKGHSHVYWYRQLPEEGLKFMVYLQKENIIDESGMPKERFSAEFPKEGPSILRIQQVVRGDSAAYFCASSPAPTSDYGYTFGSGTRLTVV.

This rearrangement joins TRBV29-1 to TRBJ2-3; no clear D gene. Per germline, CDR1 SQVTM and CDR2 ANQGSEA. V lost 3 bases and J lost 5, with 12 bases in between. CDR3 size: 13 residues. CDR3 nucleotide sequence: TGCAGCGTTGATGGGCGTGTTGGAGATACGCAGTATTTT. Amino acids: CSVDGRVGDTQYF.

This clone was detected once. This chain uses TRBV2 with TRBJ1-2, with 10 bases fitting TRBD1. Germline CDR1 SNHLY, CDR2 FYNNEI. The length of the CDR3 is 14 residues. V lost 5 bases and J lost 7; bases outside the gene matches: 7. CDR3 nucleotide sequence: TGTGCCAGCAGTTCCGGGACAGGGGCTTCTGGCTACACCTTC. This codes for CASSSGTGASGYTF.

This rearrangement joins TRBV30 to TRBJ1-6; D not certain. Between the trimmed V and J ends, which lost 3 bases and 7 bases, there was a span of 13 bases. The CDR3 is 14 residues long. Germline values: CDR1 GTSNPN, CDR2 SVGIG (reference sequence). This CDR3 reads CAWRRRTGNSPLHF. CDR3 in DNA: TGTGCCTGGAGGCGTCGGACGGGAAATTCACCCCTCCACTTT.

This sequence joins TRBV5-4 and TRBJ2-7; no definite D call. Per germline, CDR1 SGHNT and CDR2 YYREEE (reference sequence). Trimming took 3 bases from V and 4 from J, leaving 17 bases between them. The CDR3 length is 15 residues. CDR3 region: CASSSGFQRSYEQYF. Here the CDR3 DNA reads TGTGCCAGCAGCTCTGGCTTCCAGCGCTCATACGAGCAGTACTTC.

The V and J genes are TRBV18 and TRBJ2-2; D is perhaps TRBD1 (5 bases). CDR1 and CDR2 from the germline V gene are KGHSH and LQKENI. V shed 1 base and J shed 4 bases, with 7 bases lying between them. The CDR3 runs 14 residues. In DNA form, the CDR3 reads TGTGCCAGCTCACCACGCAGGGCCACCGGGGAGCTGTTTTTT. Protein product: CASSPRRATGELFF.